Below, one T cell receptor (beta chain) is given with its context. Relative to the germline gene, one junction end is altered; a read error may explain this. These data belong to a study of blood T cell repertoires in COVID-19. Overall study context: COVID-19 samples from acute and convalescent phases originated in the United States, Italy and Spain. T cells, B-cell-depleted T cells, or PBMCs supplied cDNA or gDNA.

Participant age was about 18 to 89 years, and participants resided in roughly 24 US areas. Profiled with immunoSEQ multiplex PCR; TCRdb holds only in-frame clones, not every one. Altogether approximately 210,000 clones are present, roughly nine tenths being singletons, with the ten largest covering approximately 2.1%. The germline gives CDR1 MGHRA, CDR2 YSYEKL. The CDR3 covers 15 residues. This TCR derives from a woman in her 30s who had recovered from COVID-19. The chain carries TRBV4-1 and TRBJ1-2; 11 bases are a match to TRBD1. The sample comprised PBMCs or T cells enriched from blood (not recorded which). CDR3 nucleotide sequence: TGCGCCAGCAGCCAAGACCGGATGGGACAGGGGGTTTTAGCCTTC. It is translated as CASSQDRMGQGVLAF.